This TCR beta chain derives from a study of Graves' ophthalmopathy and Graves' hyperthyroidism. Overall study context: Blood was drawn at initial diagnosis, before any treatment.

This clonotype was observed many times. This CDR3 comprises 16 residues. Germline loops: CDR1 SGHVS, CDR2 FNYEAQ. V lost 5 bases and J lost 8; bases outside the gene matches: 17. Investigators amplified TCR beta CDR3 regions from RNA transcripts. An opening RT-PCR round employed HTBI primers and preceded a second-round multiplex PCR. A single record per CDR3 protein comes from TCRdb applying MiXCR to the multiplex PCR reads. Of 400,000 to 450,000 distinct CDR3 sequences listed, 21% are singletons. Ophthalmopathy absent within 18 months of follow-up marked hyperthyroidism as stable. Hyperthyroidism patients were newly diagnosed, ill under 2 months, and aged 18 to 65 years. Exclusion covered patients with other autoimmune diseases or uncontrolled infections (as well as pregnancy or lactation).

V and J are TRBV7-6 and TRBJ1-1; 7 bases align to TRBD1. Material: peripheral blood. This clonotype originated in a woman younger than 30 with stable Graves' hyperthyroidism. The CDR3 region has the DNA TGTGCCAGCAGCAATAGGGACAAGGGGGCCTCGGGGGAAGCTTTCTTT. This codes for CASSNRDKGASGEAFF.